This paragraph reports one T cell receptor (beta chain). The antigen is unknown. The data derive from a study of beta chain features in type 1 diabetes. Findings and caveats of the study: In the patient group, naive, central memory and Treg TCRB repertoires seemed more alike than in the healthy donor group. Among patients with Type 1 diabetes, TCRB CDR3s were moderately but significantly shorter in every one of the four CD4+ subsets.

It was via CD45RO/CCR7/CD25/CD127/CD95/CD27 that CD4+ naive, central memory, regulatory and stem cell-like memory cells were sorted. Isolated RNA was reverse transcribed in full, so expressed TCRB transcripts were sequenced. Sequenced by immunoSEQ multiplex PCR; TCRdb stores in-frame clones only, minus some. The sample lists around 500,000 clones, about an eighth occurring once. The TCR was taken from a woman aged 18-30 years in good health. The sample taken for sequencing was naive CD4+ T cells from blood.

The CDR3 nucleotides are TGTGCCACCAGCAGAGATAAGGGGGGGAATCAGCCCCAGCATTTT. It encodes CATSRDKGGNQPQHF. This rearrangement joins TRBV15 to TRBJ1-5; weak D call: TRBD1 (6 bases). The CDR3 runs 15 residues. Germline V gene lookup returns CDR1 LNHNV and CDR2 YYDKDF (reference sequence). V gave up 0 bases and J gave up 4 bases, with 10 bases separating them.